These T cell receptor beta chains were read from a single sample in a study of identical twins. TCRdb used MiXCR to reprocess the 5' RACE reads, holding one entry per CDR3 protein. This table has 350,000 to 450,000 distinct CDR3 sequences, about 18% appearing once. Sequenced material: naive T cells sorted from blood. The receptors stem from a man in his forties or fifties in good health. The CDR3 runs from the conserved cysteine through the conserved F or W. A D gene is named only where the DNA matches it firmly. Clone size, where shown, is once, few, many, or a class for clones that have expanded.

J,size,D,V,DNA,CDR3
TRBJ2-7,.,.,TRBV6-1,TGTGCCGGAATGGACGCGTTTGGGAGCGAGCAGTACTTC,CAGMDAFGSEQYF
TRBJ2-5,.,TRBD1,TRBV7-9,TGTGCCAGCAGCCACTCCGGGACAGACCAAGAGACCCAGTACTTC,CASSHSGTDQETQYF
TRBJ2-1,many,TRBD2,TRBV4-3,TGCGCCAGCAGCCAAGATCTAGCGGGAAGCTCCTACAATGAGCAGTTCTTC,CASSQDLAGSSYNEQFF
TRBJ2-3,many,.,TRBV12-3/TRBV12-4,TGTGCCAGCAGTTTTTGGGGGGGGGCCGGAAGGACCCCAGATACGCAGTATTTT,CASSFWGGAGRTPDTQYF
TRBJ2-7,.,.,TRBV3-1,TGTGCCAGCAGCCAAACAAAGAAGAAGTACTTC,CASSQTKKKYF
TRBJ2-2,many,.,TRBV24-1,TGTGCCACCAGTGATTCGGTAACCGGGGAGCTGTTTTTT,CATSDSVTGELFF
TRBJ2-7,few,TRBD1,TRBV5-1,TGCGCCAGCAGCGATGGACAGGGTTACTACGAGCAGTACTTC,CASSDGQGYYEQYF
TRBJ1-6,.,.,TRBV12-3/TRBV12-4,TGTGCCAGCACCGCGGGACGAGGTGGGGGATCACCCCTCCACTTT,CASTAGRGGGSPLHF
TRBJ1-4,few,.,TRBV7-8,TGTGCCAGCAGCCCTCGGGGTGCTAATGAAAAACTGTTTTTT,CASSPRGANEKLFF
TRBJ2-2,.,.,TRBV18,TGTGCCAGCTCTCAGGAGGACGGGGAGCTGTTTTTT,CASSQEDGELFF
TRBJ2-1,many,.,TRBV27,TGTGCCAGCAGTCCAGACTACAATGAGCAGTTCTTC,CASSPDYNEQFF
TRBJ2-7,few,.,TRBV5-6,TGTGCCAGCAGCATGGACAGCGAGCAGTACTTC,CASSMDSEQYF
TRBJ1-5,.,.,TRBV5-1,TGCGCCAGCAGCTTGGACGTACATCAGCCCCAGCATTTT,CASSLDVHQPQHF
TRBJ2-5,many,.,TRBV4-2,TGTGCCAGCAGCCGGGGTGGCAGGGAAGAGACCCAGTACTTC,CASSRGGREETQYF
TRBJ1-1,few,.,TRBV6-5,TGTGCCAGCAGTTGGGAAAGGGGTACTGAAGCTTTCTTT,CASSWERGTEAFF
TRBJ2-1,many,.,TRBV5-1,TGCGCCAGCAGCTACGGGGGTTCCTACAATGAGCAGTTCTTC,CASSYGGSYNEQFF
TRBJ2-7,few,.,TRBV29-1,TGCAGCGTTGTTTTTAGACCCTACGAGCAGTACTTC,CSVVFRPYEQYF
TRBJ2-7,many,.,TRBV5-1,TGCGCCAGCAGTTTGGGTCACCAGGGTGGCGAGCAGTACTTC,CASSLGHQGGEQYF
TRBJ2-5,.,.,TRBV4-3,TGCGCCAGCAGCCAAGCGTCGGCTAGCCTGGAGACCCAGTACTTC,CASSQASASLETQYF
TRBJ2-7,many,.,TRBV11-1,TGTGCCAGCAGCTTAGGGAGACTAAGAGGGCCTTACGAGCAGTACTTC,CASSLGRLRGPYEQYF
TRBJ2-1,.,TRBD2,TRBV15,TGTGCCACCAGTAGGACTAGCGGGGCTTACAATGAGCAGTTCTTC,CATSRTSGAYNEQFF
TRBJ1-1,few,.,TRBV24-1,TGTGCCACCGCCCAGGGATATGACACTGAAGCTTTCTTT,CATAQGYDTEAFF
TRBJ1-1,.,TRBD1,TRBV7-9,TGTGCCAGCAGCTTAGCAGGTCAGGGGGCGACTGAAGCTTTCTTT,CASSLAGQGATEAFF
TRBJ2-3,.,.,TRBV20-1,TGCAGTGCTCAGAGGGCCGAGTTTACAGATACGCAGTATTTT,CSAQRAEFTDTQYF
TRBJ1-1,few,.,TRBV7-9,TGTGCCAGCAGCGTTATGGCCGGGAACACTGAAGCTTTCTTT,CASSVMAGNTEAFF
TRBJ2-1,.,TRBD2,TRBV20-1,TGCAGTGCTGCGGGGGGGCGTAATGAGCAGTTCTTC,CSAAGGRNEQFF
TRBJ2-5,many,TRBD2,TRBV15,TGTGCCACCAGCAGAGAGGCGGGGGAGCAGACCCAGTACTTC,CATSREAGEQTQYF
TRBJ2-7,few,TRBD1,TRBV20-1,TGCAGTGCCGCCGGGGACAGGGAAGTCGGCGAGCAGTACTTC,CSAAGDREVGEQYF
TRBJ2-3,.,.,TRBV5-1,TGCGCCAGCAGCCCCCTGGGGGGGGCGGGCACAGATACGCAGTATTTT,CASSPLGGAGTDTQYF
TRBJ1-2,few,.,TRBV29-1,TGCAGCGTCCGGGACACCGATGGCTACACCTTC,CSVRDTDGYTF
TRBJ1-3,few,.,TRBV19,TGTGCCAGTAGTCCACGGACAGATCCTGGAAACACCATATATTTT,CASSPRTDPGNTIYF
TRBJ2-2,.,.,TRBV7-2,TGTGCCAGCAGCTTAGTATCCAGAACCGGGGAGCTGTTTTTT,CASSLVSRTGELFF
TRBJ1-1,.,.,TRBV9,TGTGCCAGCAGCACGGGACGGCTATCGAACACTGAAGCTTTCTTT,CASSTGRLSNTEAFF
TRBJ1-4,many,TRBD1,TRBV6-2/TRBV6-3,TGTGCCAGCAGAGACGGGACAGGGGTCGAAAAACTGTTTTTT,CASRDGTGVEKLFF
TRBJ2-5,.,.,TRBV5-1,TGCGCCAGCAGCAATCAGGGTCAGGGGAAAGAGACCCAGTACTTC,CASSNQGQGKETQYF
TRBJ2-1,few,TRBD1,TRBV12-3/TRBV12-4,TGTGCCAGCAGACGAGACAGGGGAGGTCACAATGAGCAGTTCTTC,CASRRDRGGHNEQFF
TRBJ1-1,.,TRBD1,TRBV19,TGTGCCAGTAGTATCAGGGGGGGAGTAGGCACTGAAGCTTTCTTT,CASSIRGGVGTEAFF
TRBJ2-2,.,.,TRBV5-1,TGCGCCAGCAGCTTGGACGTCACCGGGGAGCTGTTTTTT,CASSLDVTGELFF
TRBJ2-5,few,.,TRBV28,TGTGCCAGCAGTTTATTGTCTAGTTCCCAAGAGACCCAGTACTTC,CASSLLSSSQETQYF
TRBJ2-7,many,TRBD1,TRBV20-1,TGCAGTGCCCGGGACAGGGAGGCCTACGAGCAGTACTTC,CSARDREAYEQYF
TRBJ2-5,many,.,TRBV7-9,TGTGCCAGCAGCTCCCCTAGCTCGCAAGAGACCCAGTACTTC,CASSSPSSQETQYF
TRBJ1-2,.,.,TRBV5-6,TGTGCCAGCAGCTTGGACAGGGCTCGTGGCTACACCTTC,CASSLDRARGYTF
TRBJ1-1,.,.,TRBV7-2,TGTGCCAGCAGCTTAGCCCACGGAACCATGAACACTGAAGCTTTCTTT,CASSLAHGTMNTEAFF
TRBJ2-7,.,TRBD1,TRBV11-2,TGTGCCAGCAGGGATCTACAGGGGACCGAGCAGTACTTC,CASRDLQGTEQYF
TRBJ2-7,.,.,TRBV4-3,TGCGCCAGCAGCCAAGAAAGCCCGGGTTCCTACGAGCAGTACTTC,CASSQESPGSYEQYF
TRBJ2-3,many,.,TRBV24-1,TGTGCCACCAGTGATCCGTCTTATGAGGGAGAGGCAGATACGCAGTATTTT,CATSDPSYEGEADTQYF
TRBJ2-1,many,.,TRBV20-1,TGCAGTGCTAGAGATAAGCGGTCCAGCTCCTACAATGAGCAGTTCTTC,CSARDKRSSSYNEQFF
TRBJ1-6,.,.,TRBV5-1,TGCGCCAGCAGCCCCACGTGGGAATATAATTCACCCCTCCACTTT,CASSPTWEYNSPLHF
TRBJ2-7,few,.,TRBV4-2,TGTGCCAGCAGCCGGGGTGATGAGCAGTACTTC,CASSRGDEQYF
TRBJ2-7,.,TRBD2,TRBV20-1,TGCAGTGCTACCGGGACTAGCGGTACCTACGAGCAGTACTTC,CSATGTSGTYEQYF
TRBJ2-2,few,.,TRBV12-3/TRBV12-4,TGTGCCAGCAGTTGGGCAGCGCTCGGGGAGCTGTTTTTT,CASSWAALGELFF
TRBJ2-6,many,.,TRBV5-6,TGTGCCAGCATGGCGAGGAACTCTGGGGCCAACGTCCTGACTTTC,CASMARNSGANVLTF
TRBJ2-2,few,TRBD1,TRBV10-3,TGTGCCATCGGCGCTACTGAGGGGGCTCGGACCGGGGAGCTGTTTTTT,CAIGATEGARTGELFF
TRBJ2-3,few,.,TRBV12-3/TRBV12-4,TGTGCCAGCAGTTGGGAGGGCACAGATACGCAGTATTTT,CASSWEGTDTQYF
TRBJ2-7,few,.,TRBV5-5,TGTGCCAGCAGCTACCCGGGTCGAAGCTCCTACGAGCAGTACTTC,CASSYPGRSSYEQYF
TRBJ2-1,.,TRBD2,TRBV28,TGTGCCAGCACTCTCGAGAGGGGACTAGCGCAAAATGAGCAGTTCTTC,CASTLERGLAQNEQFF
TRBJ2-7,few,.,TRBV5-6,TGTGCCAGCAGCTTGTACATCACCTACGAGCAGTACTTC,CASSLYITYEQYF
TRBJ2-3,many,.,TRBV24-1,TGTGCCACCAGTGATGACTACACAGATACGCAGTATTTT,CATSDDYTDTQYF